The rows below give T cell receptor beta chains drawn from one sample of a study of OX40 agonist ivuxolimab in advanced cancers. The repertoire was sequenced with immunoSEQ multiplex PCR; TCRdb's copy has only in-frame clones and lacks some. The repertoire includes 35,000 or so clones, over 75% of them detected once, and roughly 20% sits in the top ten. The input for sequencing was CD4+ or CD8+ T cells sorted from blood, taken in a trial of the OX40 agonist ivuxolimab. The receptors were sampled from an adult with an advanced solid tumor such as melanoma, head and neck, liver or kidney cancer. CDR3s include the opening cysteine and the closing phenylalanine or tryptophan. Fields, in order: V gene, clone size, D gene, J gene, CDR3 DNA, CDR3 protein. A D gene is named only where the DNA matches it firmly. Only part of the rows carry a size: once, few, many, or a class if the clone is expanded.

>TRBV4-3|once|TRBD2|TRBJ2-5
TGCGCCAGCAGCCAAGATCCAATAGCGGGGGCCCAAGAGACCCAGTACTTC
CASSQDPIAGAQETQYF
>TRBV10-3|.|.|TRBJ2-3
TGTGCCATCAGTGAGGGGGACTTAAGCACAGATACGCAGTATTTT
CAISEGDLSTDTQYF
>TRBV6-5|.|.|TRBJ2-3
TGTGCCAGCAGTCCCGACGGGGGGCCAGATACGCAGTATTTT
CASSPDGGPDTQYF
>TRBV6-5|.|.|TRBJ2-1
TGTGCCAGCAGTTACCCCCCGGGACTGAACAATGAGCAGTTCTTC
CASSYPPGLNNEQFF
>TRBV5-1|once|TRBD2|TRBJ2-1
TGCGCCAGCAGCTATACAAGCGGGGACTCCTACAATGAGCAGTTCTTC
CASSYTSGDSYNEQFF
>TRBV28|.|TRBD1|TRBJ2-7
TGTGCCAGCAGTTTAGGGCCAGGGGGCTACGAGCAGTACTTC
CASSLGPGGYEQYF
>TRBV4-3|.|.|TRBJ2-7
TGCGCCAGCAGCCCCTCCTCGAGCTCCTACGAGCAGTACTTC
CASSPSSSSYEQYF
>TRBV6-1|medium-sized|.|TRBJ2-3
TGTGCCAGCAGTGAAGGGGGGCACACAGATACGCAGTATTTT
CASSEGGHTDTQYF
>TRBV4-1|.|.|TRBJ2-2
TGCGCCAGCAGCCAAGATAGTTCGGGGTACGGACAAAACACCGGGGAGCTGTTTTTT
CASSQDSSGYGQNTGELFF
>TRBV5-4|.|.|TRBJ1-4
TGTGCCAGCAGCAGGACTCTGGGGAATGAAAAACTGTTTTTT
CASSRTLGNEKLFF
>TRBV7-9|.|TRBD1|TRBJ2-7
TGTGCCAGCAGCCACCGGGACAGAGACGAGCAGTACTTC
CASSHRDRDEQYF
>TRBV7-9|.|.|TRBJ1-1
TGTGCCAGCAGCTTCCCTCGGGGAGCAGGACCGAACACTGAAGCTTTCTTT
CASSFPRGAGPNTEAFF
>TRBV6-5|.|.|TRBJ1-1
TGTGCCAGCAGCAGACAGATGAACACTGAAGCTTTCTTT
CASSRQMNTEAFF
>TRBV4-2|.|.|TRBJ2-7
TGTGCCAGCAGCCAAGAGTTGACAGTCAACGAGCAGTACTTC
CASSQELTVNEQYF
>TRBV6-5|.|TRBD1|TRBJ2-7
TGTGCCAGCAGTGCCGGGACAGGGACCTACGAGCAGTACTTC
CASSAGTGTYEQYF
>TRBV6-5|few|.|TRBJ2-7
TGTGCCAGCAGTTCAAAATTCCCTGACCTTTTAGCAGTGATACACTTC
CASSSKFPDLLAVIHF
>TRBV6-5|.|TRBD1|TRBJ1-2
TGTGCCAGCAGGGGGACAGGGGATGGCTATGGCTACACCTTC
CASRGTGDGYGYTF
>TRBV27|.|.|TRBJ2-2
TGTGCCAGCGTAATCAAAATGGACCCTCCTCATAACACCGGGGAGCTGTTTTTT
CASVIKMDPPHNTGELFF
>TRBV5-6|.|TRBD2|TRBJ2-5
TGTGCCAGCAGCTTGTTAGGCGGGGGAGGGTACCAAGAGACCCAGTACTTC
CASSLLGGGGYQETQYF
>TRBV7-8|.|TRBD1|TRBJ2-3
TGTGCCAGCAGCCACGACAGGGACGATACGCAGTATTTT
CASSHDRDDTQYF
>TRBV5-6|.|.|TRBJ1-2
TGTGCCAGCAGCTTGAAAGGGGAAGCACCTAACTATGGCTACACCTTC
CASSLKGEAPNYGYTF
>TRBV2|.|.|TRBJ1-1
TGTGCCAGCAAGGACCCTTCAAACACTGAAGCTTTCTTT
CASKDPSNTEAFF
>TRBV11-2|.|.|TRBJ2-5
TGTGCCAGCAGCTTGAGTCAGGCGGAGACGGAGACCCAGTACTTC
CASSLSQAETETQYF
>TRBV5-1|once|TRBD2|TRBJ2-1
TGCGCCAGCAGCTTGGGGCTAGCGGGGGACTACAATGAGCAGTTCTTC
CASSLGLAGDYNEQFF
>TRBV4-1|.|.|TRBJ2-7
TGCGCCAGCAGCCAAGATTTCGAGGAAGCCTACGAGCAGTACTTC
CASSQDFEEAYEQYF
>TRBV10-3|.|.|TRBJ1-1
TGTGCCATCAGCAACAGGGATCTGGAGACTGAAGCTTTCTTT
CAISNRDLETEAFF
>TRBV4-3|.|TRBD2|TRBJ2-1
TGCGCCAGCAGCCAAGATCGGGGGGGCTCCTACAATGAGCAGTTCTTC
CASSQDRGGSYNEQFF
>TRBV6-5|.|.|TRBJ1-2
TGTGCCAGCAGTTTAGATGGCTTCGGGGGCTATGGCTACACCTTC
CASSLDGFGGYGYTF
>TRBV6-4|.|TRBD2|TRBJ2-1
TGTGCCAGCAGCGGACTAGCGGGGGGCAATGAGCAGTTCTTC
CASSGLAGGNEQFF
>TRBV19|.|.|TRBJ1-2
TGTGCCAGTAGTATAGCGGGGGACCCCTATGGCTACACCTTC
CASSIAGDPYGYTF
>TRBV19|.|.|TRBJ1-1
TGTGCCAGTAGTATAGTCGAAGCCACTGAAGCTTTCTTT
CASSIVEATEAFF
>TRBV10-2|.|.|TRBJ2-1
TGCGCCAGCAGTGAGGACTTTTACAATGAGCAGTTCTTC
CASSEDFYNEQFF
>TRBV5-1|.|.|TRBJ2-7
TGCGCCAGCATTGTCCCCCGCAGCTCCTACGAGCAGTACTTC
CASIVPRSSYEQYF
>TRBV6-4|medium-sized|.|TRBJ2-2
TGTGCCAGCAGTGACTCGAGTACCGGGGAGCTGTTTTTT
CASSDSSTGELFF
>TRBV6-6|.|.|TRBJ1-2
TGTGCCAGCAGTTACAGGGGCTTACCGTTTGGCTACACCTTC
CASSYRGLPFGYTF
>TRBV6-5|.|TRBD2|TRBJ2-1
TGTGCCAGCAGTTACGTCGGGGGGGGAGACAATGAGCAGTTCTTC
CASSYVGGGDNEQFF
>TRBV11-2|.|.|TRBJ2-7
TGTGCCAGCAGCTTAGAGGCCTACGAGCAGTACTTC
CASSLEAYEQYF
>TRBV2|once|TRBD2|TRBJ2-7
TGTGCCAGCACGGGACTACGATACGAGCAGTACTTC
CASTGLRYEQYF
>TRBV5-4|few|.|TRBJ1-1
TGTGCCAGCAGCTCCCGTCCTAGGACTGAAGCTTTCTTT
CASSSRPRTEAFF
>TRBV29-1|.|TRBD1|TRBJ2-1
TGCAGCGTTGAAGACTTCCGGGACAGGTTGTCCTACAATGAGCAGTTCTTC
CSVEDFRDRLSYNEQFF
>TRBV9|.|.|TRBJ1-1
TGTGCCAGCAGCCCCCGTGGGGAGAAGGACACTGAAGCTTTCTTT
CASSPRGEKDTEAFF
>TRBV10-2|few|.|TRBJ1-5
TGCGCCAGCAGTGAGGACAGGCCCAATCAGCCCCAGCATTTT
CASSEDRPNQPQHF
>TRBV30|.|TRBD1|TRBJ1-5
TGTGCCTGGAGTACGGGGACAGGGTATAGCAATCAGCCCCAGCATTTT
CAWSTGTGYSNQPQHF